This TCR beta chain was sequenced during a study of blood T cell repertoires in COVID-19. There are 14 residues in the CDR3. V was shortened by 4 bases and J by 0 bases, with 9 bases between the two germline ends. Germline loops: CDR1 SGDLS, CDR2 YYNGEE. Sequencing was performed with immunoSEQ multiplex PCR; in TCRdb, only in-frame clones are kept and a portion is missing. The repertoire has a few hundred thousand clones, about 80% of them found once; the top ten carry roughly 3.1%. The chain has TRBV9 and TRBJ2-3; no reliable D call. This sequence originates from a man aged 50 or older who had recovered from COVID-19. The sample comprised PBMCs or T cells enriched from blood (not recorded which). In DNA form, the CDR3 reads TGTGCCAGCAGCTCGACGACTAGCACAGATACGCAGTATTTT. This translates into CASSSTTSTDTQYF. The variable domain in full, with the rest retrieved from reference TRBV9 and TRBJ2-3, is DSGVTQTPKHLITATGQRVTLRCSPRSGDLSVYWYQQSLDQGLQFLIQYYNGEERAKGNILERFSAQQFPDLHSELNLSSLELGDSALYFCASSSTTSTDTQYFGPGTRLTVL.